The 17 T cell receptor beta chains reported below all come from one sample, sequenced in a study of cytomegalovirus exposure and HLA in healthy donors. PCR used 60 Vbeta primers and 13 Jbeta primers. Measured with immunoSEQ multiplex PCR; TCRdb has only the in-frame clones, and not every one. In the table there are around 120,000 clones, approximately 61% of which are singletons. Material for sequencing was PBMCs. The receptors were gathered from a man aged 25-40 years in good health and CMV-seropositive.

The chain employs TRBV7-2 and TRBJ2-2, with D possibly TRBD2 on 7 matching bases. The CDR3 is 15 amino acids. CDR1 and CDR2 (germline): SGHTA, FQGNSA. V lost 3 bases and J lost 6, with 14 bases in between. CDR3 nucleotides: TGTGCCAGCAGCTTCCTCGGGGGGCACTCCGGGGAGCTGTTTTTT. It translates to CASSFLGGHSGELFF.

V and J are TRBV10-3 and TRBJ1-3; D not certain. The germline gives CDR1 ENHRY, CDR2 SYGVKD. Trimming stripped 6 bases from V and 2 bases from J, with 5 bases between. The CDR3 length is 12 residues. CDR3 nucleotide sequence: TGTGCCATCAGCACAGCTGGAAACACCATATATTTT. Amino acid sequence: CAISTAGNTIYF.

CDR3 DNA: TGCGCCAGCAGCTCCCGGGCTAGCGGGAGCTCCTACGAGCAGTACTTC. Amino acid sequence: CASSSRASGSSYEQYF. This chain uses TRBV4-1 with TRBJ2-5; 10 bases fit TRBD2. The J call is doubtful: the DNA matches TRBJ2-7 better. Germline V gene sequence: CDR1 MGHRA, CDR2 YSYEKL. This CDR3 spans 16 amino acids.

The CDR3 region has the DNA TGTGCCATCAGTGATTTTCAGGGAGGATCCAATGAGCAGTTCTTC. Translation gives CAISDFQGGSNEQFF. The genes are TRBV10-3 and TRBJ2-1; perhaps TRBD2 as D (6 bases). The V and J ends lost 3 bases and 6 bases respectively, with 15 bases between them. The CDR3 spans 15 residues. Looked up from germline, CDR1 is ENHRY and CDR2 is SYGVKD.

This clone was seen a handful of times. The rearrangement joins TRBV4-1 to TRBJ1-4; D uncertain. This CDR3 region has 16 residues. The germline gives CDR1 MGHRA, CDR2 YSYEKL. The germline V and J ends were trimmed by 1 base and 3 bases, with 12 bases remaining between them. CDR3 nucleotide sequence: TGCGCCAGCAGCCAAGCGCGACTCATAGCTAATGAAAAACTGTTTTTT. Amino acids: CASSQARLIANEKLFF.

This clone occurred a few times. The chain carries TRBV27 and TRBJ1-5, with a tentative D call TRBD1 (5 bases). Germline lookup yields CDR1 MNHEY and CDR2 SMNVEV (reference sequence). Trimming left V 5 bases short and J 0 bases short, with 17 bases between. The CDR3 length is 17 residues. Here the CDR3 reads CASSTGQGLFSNQPQHF. Here the CDR3 DNA reads TGTGCCAGCAGTACGGGGCAGGGACTCTTTAGCAATCAGCCCCAGCATTTT.

The genes are TRBV9 and TRBJ1-5; D is undetermined. The V gene's germline CDR1 is SGDLS and CDR2 YYNGEE. The CDR3 has 15 residues. Trimming cost V 0 bases and J 0 bases, with 7 bases left between them. The CDR3 nucleotides are TGTGCCAGCAGCGTAGGTTTTTATAGCAATCAGCCCCAGCATTTT. It is translated as CASSVGFYSNQPQHF.

The chain employs TRBV9 and TRBJ2-3; tentatively, D is TRBD2 (5 bases). CDR1 is SGDLS and CDR2 is YYNGEE in the germline V gene. The CDR3 loop spans 17 amino acids. Trimming removed 5 bases at V and 3 bases at J, with 22 bases between. The CDR3 here is CASSHPGGSEPTDTQYF. The CDR3 DNA follows: TGTGCCAGCAGTCATCCCGGTGGTAGCGAACCGACAGATACGCAGTATTTT.

The chain couples TRBV2 to TRBJ2-5, with D maybe TRBD1 (5 bases). The DNA end lines up better with TRBJ2-7; the J call may be wrong. This CDR3 is built from 14 residues. Germline CDR1 and CDR2: SNHLY and FYNNEI. CDR3 DNA sequence: TGTGCCAGCCTAGACCCAGGGTCTACCTACGAGCAGTACTTC. Translating gives CASLDPGSTYEQYF.

V is TRBV7-9 and J is TRBJ2-7; 10 nucleotides agree with TRBD1. The CDR3 has 16 amino acids. Germline trimming cut 3 bases from V and 0 bases from J; bases unmatched to any gene: 5. CDR1 SEHNR and CDR2 FQNEAQ come from the germline V gene (reference sequence). CDR3 sequence reads: CASSFTGTGVSYEQYF. In DNA, the CDR3 is TGTGCCAGCAGCTTTACCGGGACAGGGGTCTCCTACGAGCAGTACTTC.

The CDR3 sequence is CAISELTGSGPEAFF. CDR3 DNA: TGTGCCATCAGTGAGCTGACAGGATCCGGGCCTGAAGCTTTCTTT. The chain is built from TRBV10-3 and TRBJ1-1; D is perhaps TRBD1 (6 bases). The germline V gene has CDR1 ENHRY and CDR2 SYGVKD. V was shortened by 2 bases and J by 6 bases, with 16 bases between the two germline ends. This CDR3 is 15 amino acids long.

CDR3 coding DNA: TGCGCCAGCAGCTTGCGGCTAGCAGGACGCCACGAGCAGTACTTC. Amino acid sequence: CASSLRLAGRHEQYF. The chain carries TRBV5-1 and TRBJ2-7; D possibly corresponds to TRBD2 (5 bases). CDR3 length equals 15 residues. CDR1 is SGHRS and CDR2 is YFSETQ in the germline V gene. With 1 base removed from V and 5 bases from J, the gap between germline ends came to 16 bases.

The chain recombines TRBV5-4 with TRBJ2-1; 7 nucleotides align to TRBD2. CDR1 and CDR2 from the germline V gene are SGHNT and YYREEE (reference sequence). Unmatched junction bases numbered 2, after V lost 2 bases and J lost 3 bases. This CDR3 contains 14 residues. The CDR3 nucleotides read TGTGCCAGCAGCTTTACGGGAGGCTACAATGAGCAGTTCTTC. Its protein product is CASSFTGGYNEQFF.

The chain uses TRBV11-2 and TRBJ2-5, with a weak D call TRBD1 (6 bases). V gave up 5 bases and J gave up 3 bases, with 19 bases separating them. The CDR3 consists of 16 residues. CDR1 SGHAT and CDR2 FQNNGV come from the germline V gene. The DNA of the CDR3 is TGTGCCAGCAGCCATCAAATCAGGGGCAAAAAAGAGACCCAGTACTTC. Protein sequence: CASSHQIRGKKETQYF.

The CDR3 is CASSLYDRRIEYGYTF. The CDR3 bases are TGTGCCAGCAGCCTTTACGACAGACGAATTGAGTATGGCTACACCTTC. This chain connects TRBV5-5 to TRBJ1-2, with D tentatively TRBD1 (5 bases). CDR1 is SGHKS, CDR2 YYEKEE, per germline (reference sequence). The CDR3 sequence is 16 residues long. Between the trimmed V and J ends, which lost 4 bases and 5 bases, there was a span of 21 bases.

This clone was observed a few times. The rearrangement uses TRBV10-3 and TRBJ1-4; D perhaps matches TRBD1 (5 bases). The CDR3 has 15 amino acids. Trimming shortened V by 4 bases and J by 0 bases, and 9 bases separated the two germline ends. Looked up from germline, CDR1 is ENHRY and CDR2 is SYGVKD. CDR3 residues: CAISAQAATNEKLFF. As DNA, the CDR3 is TGTGCCATCAGTGCACAGGCAGCAACTAATGAAAAACTGTTTTTT.

The chain links TRBV2 to TRBJ2-7; tentatively, D is TRBD2 (6 bases). Trimming took 5 bases from V and 0 from J, leaving 11 bases between them. Germline CDR1 reads SNHLY; CDR2 reads FYNNEI. The CDR3 has 14 amino acids. CDR3 region: CASSYSGSSYEQYF. CDR3 nucleotide sequence: TGTGCCAGCAGTTATAGCGGAAGCTCCTACGAGCAGTACTTC.